This TCR beta chain derives from a study of T cells in Graves' hyperthyroidism and ophthalmopathy (dated by TCRdb to about 2019). About the study as a whole: Peripheral blood was sampled at the time of initial diagnosis, prior to any treatment. An independent validation cohort of around 19 hyperthyroidism patients and 15 or so patients who later progressed to ophthalmopathy tested prospective prediction of ophthalmopathy. Following sampling, methimazole starting at 30 mg daily was given to hyperthyroidism patients, and high-dose intravenous methylprednisolone was given to ophthalmopathy patients. The paper describes TCR Vbeta CDR3 sequencing of 140 or so peripheral blood samples, made up of 43 ophthalmopathy patients, some 80 hyperthyroidism patients and around 17 progressor patients. The 100 or so discovery patients were randomly split 7:3 into training and test sets. To identify distinguishing TCR V-J signatures, a discovery cohort of 95 to 100 patients was used, comprising 40 to 45 with Graves' ophthalmopathy and some 60 with stable Graves' hyperthyroidism. In addition, the study compared T-cell repertoires in thyroid tissue and in blood from several Graves' hyperthyroidism patients.

Ten or more counts support this clonotype. What this receptor recognizes is not known. No base quality information exists; no much larger clone differs at one position. The paper's findings and limits, for the study overall: No statistical method was used to set the sample size in advance, and investigators knew the group allocation. Most expanded thyroid clonotypes (frequency above 0.001) were also detected in blood, a finding suggesting that blood repertoires may reflect thyroid immune responses. Ophthalmopathy was separated from stable hyperthyroidism by a 13 V-J signature model, with over 85% sensitivity and roughly 84% specificity obtained in cross-validation and 80%/75% obtained in testing. During validation, the model predicted progression to ophthalmopathy a median of around 6 months ahead of onset, with 60% to 71% sensitivity and 72.22% specificity.

Amplification of TCR beta CDR3 regions was carried out from RNA transcripts. The TCR CDR3 was subjected to a first round of RT-PCR using the HTBI primer set and the Qiagen OneStep RT-PCR kit. The libraries were constructed in a second round of multiplex PCR and then size-selected and purified. Paired-end sequencing of the libraries was performed with 100 bp reads on an Illumina HiSeq2000. On the study's bioinformatics: Raw data were processed with SOAPnuke, discarding reads with adapters, uncalled bases, mean Phred below 15, or no exact constant-primer or identifier match. High-quality paired reads were merged with COPE v1.2.5, and unique nucleotide sequences were defined as clonotypes. MiTCR v1.1 was used to align the clonotypes against IMGT TRBV, TRBD and TRBJ reference segments. The analysis included only V-J combinations with a frequency above 0.0001, which together covered approximately 99% of the repertoires. The TCS score was defined as the ratio of F50 (clonal expansion) to E x V (chaos), calculated using BLOSUM62-based TCRdist between CDR3 peptides within each V-J. Welch's t-statistics and random forest reduced some 510 V-J features to some 14, which were used in a naive Bayes classifier (R e1071). In-frame beta chains were kept once TCRdb had trimmed the public reads at Q25 with fastp and called clones with MiXCR. When rows share a CDR3 protein, they turn into one entry using the most common DNA and genes. TCRdb assigned the V and J calls; the authors' analysis was not used. The sample records some 300,000 distinct CDR3 sequences, roughly 17% of which are singletons. In total, the top ten clones hold roughly 31% of the sample.

The germline V and J ends show losses of 6 bases and 0 bases respectively, and no gene match explains 8 bases of the junction. The CDR3 goes from the cysteine to the phenylalanine over 16 residues. The entry retains the CDR3 DNA only, 48 bases that are in frame from base 1. A patient counted as having stable Graves' hyperthyroidism if no progression to ophthalmopathy occurred over 18 months of follow-up. Hyperthyroidism patients were aged 18 to 65 years and newly diagnosed, with disease duration of less than 2 months. Any patient with an uncontrolled infection, another autoimmune disease, pregnancy or lactation was excluded. Diagnoses were based on clinical symptoms, serum thyroxine and TRAb, thyroid ultrasound and orbital computed tomography. PBMCs were isolated from 10 ml of fresh peripheral blood by Ficoll-Paque density gradient centrifugation. Trizol reagent was used to extract total RNA, and RNA quality was then checked on an Agilent 2100 Bioanalyzer.

This TCR was sampled from a man in his thirties or forties with Graves' hyperthyroidism. The sample taken for sequencing was blood. The sequence links TRBV12-3 or TRBV12-4 to TRBJ2-5; TRBD1 fits 9 bases in the junction. The bases read TGTGCCAGCAGGAACAGGGGGCTATCGTACCAAGAGACCCAGTACTTC. It specifies CASRNRGLSYQETQYF.